The 27 T cell receptor beta chains given below trace back to one sample, sequenced in a study of cytomegalovirus exposure and HLA in healthy donors. This table comes from immunoSEQ multiplex PCR, and its TCRdb copy is limited to in-frame clones, with some not included. The data contain 220,000 or so clones, about 89% of them singletons. Sequenced material: PBMCs. The receptors here all came from a woman aged 18-35 years in good health and CMV-seronegative.

The V and J genes are TRBV5-1 and TRBJ2-3; D call uncertain. Per germline, CDR1 SGHRS and CDR2 YFSETQ. This CDR3 is 17 amino acids long. V dropped 0 bases and J dropped 0 bases, with 14 bases sitting between them. CDR3 in DNA: TGCGCCAGCAGCTTGGTTGGTACAGAACCTAGCACAGATACGCAGTATTTT. Translated, it gives CASSLVGTEPSTDTQYF.

This chain uses TRBV27 with TRBJ1-1; TRBD1 is a possible D gene (6 bases). Germline values: CDR1 MNHEY, CDR2 SMNVEV (reference sequence). This CDR3 comprises 14 residues. V shed 7 bases and J shed 3 bases, with 15 bases lying between them. The CDR3 loop is CASTNGQLHTEAFF. The CDR3 DNA sequence: TGTGCCAGCACCAACGGACAGTTACACACTGAAGCTTTCTTT.

V usage is TRBV4-2 and J usage is TRBJ2-2; D is uncertain. The germline CDR1 and CDR2 sequences are LGHNA and YNFKEQ. V lost 0 bases, J lost 7 bases, and 12 bases lay in between. This CDR3 contains 15 residues. CDR3 nucleotide sequence: TGTGCCAGCAGCCAAGAATGGCCAGGATTCGGGGAGCTGTTTTTT. Protein: CASSQEWPGFGELFF.

V usage is TRBV18 and J usage is TRBJ2-7; 7 nucleotides match TRBD1. Per the germline V gene, CDR1 is KGHSH and CDR2 is LQKENI. The V segment lost 1 base and the J segment 6 bases; nucleotides outside the gene matches: 6. The CDR3 has 14 amino acids. CDR3 in DNA: TGTGCCAGCTCACCACGACAGGGTACGAGCGAGCAGTACTTC. Encoded protein: CASSPRQGTSEQYF.

V usage is TRBV30 and J usage is TRBJ1-2, with TRBD1 matching over 7 bases. The CDR3 contains 15 residues. Germline CDR1 GTSNPN, CDR2 SVGIG (reference sequence). The V and J ends lost 1 base and 8 bases, in that order; junction bases with no gene match: 13. The CDR3 nucleotides are TGTGCCTGGAGTGAACCCGACAGGGTATCTGGCGGCTACACCTTC. Its protein product is CAWSEPDRVSGGYTF.

The chain recombines TRBV2 with TRBJ2-3; possible D gene TRBD1, 6 bases. V lost 10 bases, J lost 3 bases, and 17 bases lay in between. CDR1 and CDR2 from the germline V gene are SNHLY and FYNNEI. The CDR3 extends over 14 amino acids. CDR3 bases: TGTGCCATGCCGGCGGCAGGGGAGACAGATACGCAGTATTTT. It encodes CAMPAAGETDTQYF.

In the case of this clone: Other DNA sequences of this sample code for an identical CDR3. The chain is built from TRBV30 and TRBJ1-3; no clear D. Between the trimmed V and J ends, which lost 2 bases and 4 bases, there was a span of 12 bases. The CDR3 runs to 14 residues. Germline CDR1 reads GTSNPN; CDR2 reads SVGIG (reference sequence). The CDR3 is CAWSLRPRGNTIYF. The CDR3, as DNA: TGTGCCTGGAGTCTCAGGCCCCGCGGAAACACCATATATTTT. The full variable domain, with the rest looked up from reference TRBV30 and TRBJ1-3, is SQTIHQWPATLVQPVGSPLSLECTVEGTSNPNLYWYRQAAGRGLQLLFYSVGIGQISSEVPQNLSASRPQDRQFILSSKKLLLSDSGFYLCAWSLRPRGNTIYFGEGSWLTVV.

V and J are TRBV28 and TRBJ1-3; D gene ambiguous. The V and J ends lost 8 bases and 0 bases respectively, with 8 bases between them. This CDR3 contains 13 residues. Germline lookup yields CDR1 MDHEN and CDR2 SYDVKM. CDR3 coding DNA: TGTGCCAGCCTTACTTACTCTGGAAACACCATATATTTT. Encoded protein: CASLTYSGNTIYF.

This chain connects TRBV10-3 to TRBJ1-2; D not resolved. Between the trimmed V and J ends, which lost 4 bases and 5 bases, there was a span of 5 bases. The CDR3 sequence is 11 residues long. Germline-derived CDR1 and CDR2 are ENHRY and SYGVKD. CDR3 sequence (DNA): TGTGCCATCAGTGTCCAGTATGGCTACACCTTC. Translation: CAISVQYGYTF.

This clone was seen just once. The J gene is TRBJ2-1, the V gene TRBV19, with 13 bases aligning to TRBD2. The CDR3 has 19 residues. The V and J ends lost 5 bases and 8 bases, in that order; junction bases with no gene match: 18. The germline V gene has CDR1 LNHDA and CDR2 SQIVND (reference sequence). CDR3 in amino acids: CASSLLPWTSGSSHDEQFF. In nucleotides, the CDR3 is TGTGCCAGTAGTCTTCTTCCCTGGACTAGCGGGAGCTCTCACGATGAGCAGTTCTTC.

The chain uses TRBV25-1 and TRBJ2-1; tentative D call: TRBD1 (6 bases). The CDR3 contains 14 residues. Germline CDR1 is MGHDK and CDR2 is SYGVNS. The V end was cut by 9 bases, the J end by 2 bases, with 14 bases between. DNA for the CDR3: TGTGCCAGTAAGGGGGAGAGGACCTACAATGAGCAGTTCTTC. Its translation: CASKGERTYNEQFF.

This clone appeared a single time. The V gene is TRBV27, the J gene TRBJ2-2, with 9 nucleotides matching TRBD2. Trimming took 2 bases from V and 6 from J; bases not matched to a gene: 10. The germline CDR1 and CDR2 sequences are MNHEY and SMNVEV (reference sequence). There are 17 residues in the CDR3. The CDR3 DNA is TGTGCCAGCAGTTTACCCCCGGTAGTAGCGGGGGCCGGGGAGCTGTTTTTT. It encodes CASSLPPVVAGAGELFF.

For the CDR3, the DNA is TGTGCCAGCAGTTACACCTACGAATTAGGGGCCTACGAGCAGTACTTC. Translation: CASSYTYELGAYEQYF. The V gene is TRBV6-5, the J gene TRBJ2-7; weak D call: TRBD1 (5 bases). The germline V gene encodes CDR1 MNHEY and CDR2 SVGAGI. The length of the CDR3 is 16 residues. V was pared by 2 bases and J by 2 bases, with 16 bases between.

This chain connects TRBV27 to TRBJ2-1; weak D call: TRBD2 (6 bases). Per the germline V gene, CDR1 is MNHEY and CDR2 is SMNVEV (reference sequence). The germline V and J ends were trimmed by 3 bases and 5 bases, with 14 bases remaining between them. This CDR3 is 15 amino acids long. The CDR3 loop is CASSFAPRGNNEQFF. For the CDR3, the DNA is TGTGCCAGCAGTTTTGCCCCCCGGGGGAACAATGAGCAGTTCTTC.

The rearrangement joins TRBV28 to TRBJ1-2, with D perhaps matching TRBD1 (6 bases). Germline V gene lookup returns CDR1 MDHEN and CDR2 SYDVKM. The CDR3 covers 15 residues. Trimming took 6 bases from V and 0 from J, leaving 14 bases between them. In DNA form, the CDR3 reads TGTGCCAGCAGCAACCGGGACAACGCTAACTATGGCTACACCTTC. It codes for CASSNRDNANYGYTF.

This chain connects TRBV11-2 to TRBJ1-1, with 8 bases matching TRBD1. CDR1 and CDR2 (germline): SGHAT, FQNNGV. This CDR3 comprises 15 residues. The trim removed 5 bases at V and 1 base at J, leaving 6 bases unmatched. DNA for the CDR3: TGTGCCAGCAGCGTTAACAGGGGGGGGAACACTGAAGCTTTCTTT. Translation: CASSVNRGGNTEAFF.

The chain couples TRBV11-2 to TRBJ1-3; D uncertain. Looked up from germline, CDR1 is SGHAT and CDR2 is FQNNGV. The CDR3 has 17 residues. V gave up 4 bases and J gave up 3 bases, with 19 bases separating them. The DNA of the CDR3 is TGTGCCAGCAGCTCATACAGCGGCGGTCAAAGTGGAAACACCATATATTTT. Translation gives CASSSYSGGQSGNTIYF.

The chain recombines TRBV5-1 with TRBJ2-7; D possibly corresponds to TRBD1 (5 bases). Trimming pared 2 bases from V and 3 bases from J, leaving 18 bases between. CDR3 length: 16 amino acids. The germline CDR1 and CDR2 sequences are SGHRS and YFSETQ. The CDR3 coding sequence is TGCGCCAGCAGCTTCAATAGCTGGGGCGACAACTACGAGCAGTACTTC. Its translation is CASSFNSWGDNYEQYF.

This clone was recorded once. J is TRBJ2-7 and V is TRBV30; 13 nucleotides line up with TRBD2. V lost 2 bases to trimming and J lost 4 bases; unmatched junction nucleotides: 8. The germline gives CDR1 GTSNPN, CDR2 SVGIG (reference sequence). This CDR3 region has 16 residues. CDR3 region: CAWSHRTSGRRYEQYF. The CDR3 nucleotides are TGTGCCTGGAGTCACCGGACTAGCGGGAGAAGGTACGAGCAGTACTTC.

The gene calls are TRBV5-5 and TRBJ1-1, with D tentatively TRBD1 (6 bases). Trimming removed 0 bases at V and 4 bases at J, with 10 bases between. Germline values: CDR1 SGHKS, CDR2 YYEKEE (reference sequence). CDR3 length equals 14 residues. The CDR3, as DNA: TGTGCCAGCAGCTTGGCAGGGGCGAGCACTGAAGCTTTCTTT. It is translated as CASSLAGASTEAFF.

This clone was seen once. This CDR3 reads CASTPGTSSGELFF. The CDR3 region has the DNA TGTGCCAGCACCCCCGGGACTTCGTCCGGGGAGCTGTTTTTT. The chain employs TRBV6-4 and TRBJ2-2; maybe TRBD2 (6 bases). The CDR3 contains 14 residues. CDR1 and CDR2 (germline): MRHNA, SNTAGT. V lost 7 bases to trimming and J lost 6 bases, with 15 bases between them.

This clone was seen a few times. The chain employs TRBV5-1 and TRBJ2-1, with 8 bases aligning to TRBD1. The V segment lost 4 bases and the J segment 2 bases; nucleotides outside the gene matches: 5. CDR1 and CDR2 from the germline V gene are SGHRS and YFSETQ. This CDR3 is built from 15 residues. CDR3 nucleotides: TGCGCCAGCAGCGTTGGACAGGGCCCCTACAATGAGCAGTTCTTC. Translating gives CASSVGQGPYNEQFF.

This chain connects TRBV5-1 to TRBJ2-1, with 7 bases matching TRBD2. CDR3 length equals 18 residues. J was trimmed by 0 bases and V by 1 base; bases with no gene match: 10. The V gene's germline CDR1 is SGHRS and CDR2 YFSETQ. The CDR3 DNA reads TGCGCCAGCAGCTTGTTCCCGGGAGGCCGGAGCTCCTACAATGAGCAGTTCTTC. It encodes CASSLFPGGRSSYNEQFF.

In this sample, this clone turned up once. V and J are TRBV30 and TRBJ2-1; D is unresolved. This CDR3 is built from 11 residues. Germline-derived CDR1 and CDR2 are GTSNPN and SVGIG (reference sequence). Trimming removed 1 base at V and 12 bases at J, with 10 bases between. CDR3 in amino acids: CAWSASLVQFF. CDR3 in DNA: TGTGCCTGGAGTGCCTCTCTAGTGCAGTTCTTC.

The DNA for the CDR3 is TGCGCCAGCAGCTCACTAGACAGGGGGAGGACCTATGGCTACACCTTC. This encodes CASSSLDRGRTYGYTF. The gene calls are TRBV5-1 and TRBJ1-2; 9 bases map to TRBD1. Germline lookup yields CDR1 SGHRS and CDR2 YFSETQ. V shed 3 bases, J shed 4 bases, and the junction held 10 bases outside the gene matches. This CDR3 region has 16 residues.

This sequence joins TRBV7-9 and TRBJ1-6, with D possibly matching TRBD1 (6 bases). The length of the CDR3 is 13 residues. Germline CDR1 is SEHNR and CDR2 is FQNEAQ (reference sequence). Trimming took 11 bases from V and 9 from J, leaving 17 bases between them. CDR3 protein: CAGLEGDGSPLHF. The CDR3 nucleotides read TGTGCCGGCCTAGAGGGGGATGGTTCACCCCTCCACTTT.

The chain has TRBV10-3 and TRBJ1-1; 12 bases match TRBD1. Trimming cost V 6 bases and J 5 bases; bases outside gene matches: 4. The CDR3 consists of 14 residues. CDR1 ENHRY and CDR2 SYGVKD come from the germline V gene. Here the CDR3 DNA reads TGTGCCATCAGGGGACAGGGGGCGCGTACTGAAGCTTTCTTT. It is translated as CAIRGQGARTEAFF.